The source of this T cell receptor beta chain is a study of vaccination and CD4 T cells after COVID-19. Broader study findings: In convalescent patients, 304 of 307 vaccine-specific clones were spike mono-reactive.

Treatment noted: roughly ten-day PBMC culture with coronavirus spike peptide pools or control peptides (ViraFEST assay). With regard to this clonotype: Its antigen remains unknown.

This CDR3 has 16 residues. Germline V gene data show CDR1 as GTSNPN and CDR2 as SVGIG (reference sequence). J gave up 5 bases and V 0 bases, and 6 bases lay outside the gene matches. Sequencing of cultured CD4+ T cell DNA used the Oncomine TCR Beta short-read assay. Each CDR3 protein gets one entry after TCRdb re-called the PCR reads with MiXCR. The sample consists of 20,000 to 30,000 distinct CDR3 sequences, around 67% of them appearing once. The sequence was obtained from a human donor who received a COVID-19 vaccine. This sequence joins TRBV30 and TRBJ2-5; 13 positions match TRBD2. The input for sequencing was CD4+ T cells from blood, cultured in vitro, taken after SARS-CoV-2 vaccination. CDR3 loop: CAWSVLSLAGGETQYF. DNA for the CDR3: TGTGCCTGGAGTGTACTGTCACTAGCGGGGGGGGAGACCCAGTACTTC.